This T cell receptor (beta chain) was identified in a study of T cell responses to AZD1222 COVID-19 vaccine. General study findings and limits: In a largely white British group with more females than males, clonal diversity was possibly underestimated.

Comment on this clone: Its antigen is as yet unknown.

Only in-frame clones appear in the TCRdb table, and some are missing; sequencing was by immunoSEQ multiplex PCR. This sample has more than 95,000 clones, with approximately 89% found just once. Germline-derived CDR1 and CDR2 are WNHNN and SYGVQD (reference sequence). The V segment lost 2 bases and the J segment 10 bases; nucleotides outside the gene matches: 9. CDR3 size: 14 residues. Sequenced material: peripheral blood, taken on day 0 of AZD1222 vaccination. J is TRBJ1-1 and V is TRBV10-1; 8 positions match TRBD1. The source is an adult in good health. CDR3 sequence: CASSEGAGGVGAFF. The CDR3 DNA is TGCGCCAGCAGTGAGGGAGCAGGGGGCGTAGGAGCTTTCTTT.